The TCR beta chain described here comes from a study of blood T cell repertoires in COVID-19. Study overall: The origin of the acute and convalescent COVID-19 samples was the United States, Italy and Spain. Sources were T cells, B-cell-depleted T cells, or PBMCs; the material itself was cDNA or gDNA.

As processed by the authors: Scientists estimated how many nucleated cells there were by amplifying reference gene primers. Using immunoSEQ multiplex PCR, the repertoire was profiled, and TCRdb retains in-frame clones only, with some absent. The V and J calls and the clone size are those of that table, but D and trimming were determined from the DNA. The table has approximately 100,000 clones, about 85% seen once; the top ten hold about 10%. The length of the CDR3 is 15 residues. Trimming took 6 bases from V and 2 from J; bases not matched to a gene: 6. Germline V lookup: CDR1 ENHRY, CDR2 SYGVKD. This clone was seen only a few times.

This TCR was recovered from a woman older than 75 with acute or convalescent COVID-19. The genes are TRBV10-3 and TRBJ2-3, with 9 bases identical to TRBD1. The sequenced sample consisted of peripheral blood. The CDR3 is CAISLGQGNTDTQYF. CDR3 in DNA: TGTGCCATCAGCCTGGGACAGGGAAACACAGATACGCAGTATTTT.